These T cell receptor beta chains were read from a single sample in a study of neurological immune-mediated disorders. One entry per CDR3 protein results from TCRdb running MiXCR on the 5' RACE reads. The sample lists over 45,000 distinct CDR3 sequences, 2.5% to 3.5% occurring once. Sequencing input: PBMCs. The receptors here all came from a woman aged 50 to 65 with multiple sclerosis. Each CDR3 is given with its conserved first and last residue. D genes are given only for firm matches. Part of the rows lack a size; the others show once, few, many or a class for expanded clones.

TRBD1 | TRBJ2-3 | many | TRBV7-9 | CASSEGQGSSDTQYF | TGTGCCAGCAGCGAGGGACAGGGGTCCTCAGATACGCAGTATTTT
NA | TRBJ2-5 | few | TRBV5-5 | CASSLVFQETQYF | TGTGCCAGCAGCTTGGTCTTTCAAGAGACCCAGTACTTC
NA | TRBJ2-7 | many | TRBV7-2 | CASSPRGGDHYEQYF | TGTGCCAGCAGCCCGAGGGGGGGGGATCACTACGAGCAGTACTTC
NA | TRBJ1-2 | many | TRBV6-5 | CASSSLGNYGYTF | TGTGCCAGCAGTTCTTTGGGGAACTATGGCTACACCTTC
TRBD2 | TRBJ2-5 | many | TRBV20-1 | CSARASGIGETQYF | TGCAGTGCTAGAGCAAGCGGGATAGGGGAGACCCAGTACTTC
TRBD2 | TRBJ2-1 | many | TRBV20-1 | CSAHLSGRDEQFF | TGCAGTGCTCATCTTAGCGGGAGGGATGAGCAGTTCTTC
NA | TRBJ1-3 | many | TRBV20-1 | CSASMSGRSSGNTIYF | TGCAGTGCTAGTATGTCAGGCAGAAGCTCTGGAAACACCATATATTTT
TRBD1 | TRBJ1-4 | few | TRBV5-4 | CASSDRVGTNEKLFF | TGTGCCAGCAGCGACAGGGTTGGCACTAATGAAAAACTGTTTTTT
NA | TRBJ1-1 | many | TRBV6-5 | CASSSYLNTEAFF | TGTGCCAGCAGTTCATATTTGAACACTGAAGCTTTCTTT
NA | TRBJ1-4 | many | TRBV12-3/TRBV12-4 | CASSFESENEKLFF | TGTGCCAGCAGTTTTGAGTCGGAAAATGAAAAACTGTTTTTT
TRBD1 | TRBJ1-2 | many | TRBV5-1 | CASSLEGQGIQGYTF | TGCGCCAGCAGCTTGGAAGGACAGGGGATTCAGGGCTACACCTTC
TRBD1 | TRBJ2-1 | many | TRBV20-1 | CSALDRESSYNEQFF | TGCAGTGCACTTGACAGGGAGAGCTCCTACAATGAGCAGTTCTTC
NA | TRBJ2-2 | many | TRBV5-1 | CASSFPDGRSTGELFF | TGCGCCAGCAGCTTCCCGGACGGCAGGTCCACCGGGGAGCTGTTTTTT
NA | TRBJ2-6 | few | TRBV5-1 | CASTFTSSGANVLTF | TGCGCCAGCACCTTTACCAGCTCTGGGGCCAACGTCCTGACTTTC
NA | TRBJ1-2 | many | TRBV5-1 | CASSFKEGYTF | TGCGCCAGCAGCTTCAAGGAGGGCTACACCTTC
NA | TRBJ2-3 | many | TRBV20-1 | CSATTGLTDTQYF | TGCAGTGCTACGACAGGCCTCACAGATACGCAGTATTTT
NA | TRBJ2-6 | many | TRBV5-1 | CASSLDRTGANVLTF | TGCGCCAGCAGCTTGGACAGGACTGGGGCCAACGTCCTGACTTTC
NA | TRBJ2-5 | many | TRBV7-9 | CASRPRDQETQYF | TGTGCCAGCAGGCCCCGGGACCAAGAGACCCAGTACTTC
NA | TRBJ1-1 | many | TRBV9 | CASSEGGNTEAFF | TGTGCCAGCAGCGAAGGGGGTAACACTGAAGCTTTCTTT
NA | TRBJ1-4 | many | TRBV5-1 | CASSLMAEDEKLFF | TGCGCCAGCAGCTTGATGGCAGAGGATGAAAAACTGTTTTTT
NA | TRBJ2-7 | many | TRBV20-1 | CSAGRAYEQYF | TGCAGTGCCGGGCGGGCCTACGAGCAGTACTTC
NA | TRBJ1-2 | many | TRBV5-1 | CASSLGDREGKYGYTF | TGCGCCAGCAGCTTGGGAGATCGTGAGGGGAAGTATGGCTACACCTTC
NA | TRBJ2-7 | many | TRBV11-1 | CASSLFEGSYEQYF | TGTGCCAGCAGCTTATTTGAAGGTTCCTACGAGCAGTACTTC
NA | TRBJ1-5 | many | TRBV5-1 | CASSLEGPYSNQPQHF | TGCGCCAGCAGCTTGGAAGGACCTTATAGCAATCAGCCCCAGCATTTT
NA | TRBJ2-1 | many | TRBV20-1 | CSARDWGTLSYNEQFF | TGCAGTGCTAGAGATTGGGGGACCCTTTCCTACAATGAGCAGTTCTTC
NA | TRBJ1-1 | medium-sized | TRBV9 | CASSSPPIEAFF | TGTGCCAGCAGCTCCCCCCCCATAGAAGCTTTCTTT
NA | TRBJ1-2 | many | TRBV3-1 | CASSQDTSLGQGAYGYTF | TGTGCCAGCAGCCAAGATACCTCGTTGGGGCAGGGAGCCTATGGCTACACCTTC
NA | TRBJ1-1 | many | TRBV29-1 | CSVEGLTNMNTEAFF | TGCAGCGTTGAAGGTTTGACAAACATGAACACTGAAGCTTTCTTT
NA | TRBJ1-5 | NA | TRBV5-5 | CASSLDPDQPQHF | TGTGCCAGCAGCTTGGACCCAGATCAGCCCCAGCATTTT
NA | TRBJ2-2 | many | TRBV7-2 | CASSLEVNTGELFF | TGTGCCAGCAGCTTAGAGGTCAACACCGGGGAGCTGTTTTTT